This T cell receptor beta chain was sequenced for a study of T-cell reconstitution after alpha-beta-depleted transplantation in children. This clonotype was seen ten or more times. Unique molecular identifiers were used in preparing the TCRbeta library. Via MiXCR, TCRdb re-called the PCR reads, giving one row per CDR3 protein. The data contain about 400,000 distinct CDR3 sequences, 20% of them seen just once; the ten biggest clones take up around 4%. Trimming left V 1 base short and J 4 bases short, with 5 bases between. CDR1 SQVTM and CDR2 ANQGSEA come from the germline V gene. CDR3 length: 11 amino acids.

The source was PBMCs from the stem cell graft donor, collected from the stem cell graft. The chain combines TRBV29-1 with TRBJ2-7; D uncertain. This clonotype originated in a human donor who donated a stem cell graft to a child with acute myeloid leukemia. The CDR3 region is CSVEGPYEQYF. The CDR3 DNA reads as TGCAGCGTTGAAGGCCCGTACGAGCAGTACTTC.